Sequencing of this T cell receptor (beta chain) was carried out in a study of T cell responses to AZD1222 COVID-19 vaccine. Background on the study: Investigators merged groups given second doses at roughly 4 or roughly 12 weeks.

This clone came up once. The assay was immunoSEQ multiplex PCR, and TCRdb's table has in-frame clones only and misses some. Of tens of thousands of clones detected, about 90% appear once; the ten largest clones hold 17%. CDR1 and CDR2 (germline): MNHEY, SMNVEV (reference sequence). This CDR3 spans 14 amino acids. The ends were cut back, 3 bases at V and 6 bases at J, with 15 bases in the middle. The sequencing used peripheral blood, collected on day 0 of AZD1222 vaccination. The chain links TRBV27 to TRBJ2-7; TRBD1 might be the D (5 bases). This receptor was identified in an adult in good health. The CDR3, as DNA: TGTGCCAGCAGTTTGGGGATCAGGGTAGGCGAGCAGTACTTC. Translation: CASSLGIRVGEQYF.